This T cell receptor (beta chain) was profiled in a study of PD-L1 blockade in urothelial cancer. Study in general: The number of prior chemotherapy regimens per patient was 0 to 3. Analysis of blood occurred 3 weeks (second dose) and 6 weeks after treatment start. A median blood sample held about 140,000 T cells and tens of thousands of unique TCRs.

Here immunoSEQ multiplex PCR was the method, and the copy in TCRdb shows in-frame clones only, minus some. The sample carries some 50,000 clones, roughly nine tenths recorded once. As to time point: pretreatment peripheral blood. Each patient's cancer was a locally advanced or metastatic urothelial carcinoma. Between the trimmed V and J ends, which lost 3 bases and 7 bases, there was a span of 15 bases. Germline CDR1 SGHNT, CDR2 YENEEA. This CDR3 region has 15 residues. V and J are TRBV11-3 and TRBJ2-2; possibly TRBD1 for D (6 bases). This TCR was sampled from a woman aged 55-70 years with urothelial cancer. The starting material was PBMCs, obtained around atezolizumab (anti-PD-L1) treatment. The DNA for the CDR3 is TGTGCCAGCAGCTTTGGACAGCCCAACGGCGGGGAGCTGTTTTTT. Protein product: CASSFGQPNGGELFF.